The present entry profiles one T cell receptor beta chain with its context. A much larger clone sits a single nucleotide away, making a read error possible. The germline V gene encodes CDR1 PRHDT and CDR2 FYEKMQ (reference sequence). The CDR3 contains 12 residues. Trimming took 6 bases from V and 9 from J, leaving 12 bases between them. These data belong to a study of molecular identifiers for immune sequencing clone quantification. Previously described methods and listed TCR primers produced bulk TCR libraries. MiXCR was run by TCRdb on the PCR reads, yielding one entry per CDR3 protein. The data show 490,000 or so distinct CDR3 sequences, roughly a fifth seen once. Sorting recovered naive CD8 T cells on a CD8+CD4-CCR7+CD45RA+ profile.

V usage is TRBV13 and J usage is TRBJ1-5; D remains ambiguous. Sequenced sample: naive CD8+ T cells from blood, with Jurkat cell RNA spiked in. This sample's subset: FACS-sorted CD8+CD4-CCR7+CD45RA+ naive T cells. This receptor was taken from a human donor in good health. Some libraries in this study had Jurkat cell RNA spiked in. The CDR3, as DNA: TGTGCCAGCAGTTTCCTCCAGAGGCCCCAGCATTTT. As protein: CASSFLQRPQHF. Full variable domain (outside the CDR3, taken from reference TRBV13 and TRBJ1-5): AAGVIQSPRHLIKEKRETATLKCYPIPRHDTVYWYQQGPGQDPQFLISFYEKMQSDKGSIPDRFSAQQFSDYHSELNMSSLELGDSALYFCASSFLQRPQHFGDGTRLSIL.